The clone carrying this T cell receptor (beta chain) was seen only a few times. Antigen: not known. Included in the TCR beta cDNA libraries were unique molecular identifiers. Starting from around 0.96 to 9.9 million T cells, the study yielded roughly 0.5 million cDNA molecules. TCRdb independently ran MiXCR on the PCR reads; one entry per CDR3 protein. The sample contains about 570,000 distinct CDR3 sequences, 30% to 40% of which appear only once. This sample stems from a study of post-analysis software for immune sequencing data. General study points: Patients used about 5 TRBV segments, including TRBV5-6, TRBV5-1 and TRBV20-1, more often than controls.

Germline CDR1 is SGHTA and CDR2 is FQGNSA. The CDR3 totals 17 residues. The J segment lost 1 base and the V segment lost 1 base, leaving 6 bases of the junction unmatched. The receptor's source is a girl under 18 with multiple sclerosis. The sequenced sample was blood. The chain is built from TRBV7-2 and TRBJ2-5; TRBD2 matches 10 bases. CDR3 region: CASSLGLSGGPQETQYF. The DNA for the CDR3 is TGTGCCAGCAGCTTAGGTCTTAGCGGGGGGCCCCAAGAGACCCAGTACTTC.